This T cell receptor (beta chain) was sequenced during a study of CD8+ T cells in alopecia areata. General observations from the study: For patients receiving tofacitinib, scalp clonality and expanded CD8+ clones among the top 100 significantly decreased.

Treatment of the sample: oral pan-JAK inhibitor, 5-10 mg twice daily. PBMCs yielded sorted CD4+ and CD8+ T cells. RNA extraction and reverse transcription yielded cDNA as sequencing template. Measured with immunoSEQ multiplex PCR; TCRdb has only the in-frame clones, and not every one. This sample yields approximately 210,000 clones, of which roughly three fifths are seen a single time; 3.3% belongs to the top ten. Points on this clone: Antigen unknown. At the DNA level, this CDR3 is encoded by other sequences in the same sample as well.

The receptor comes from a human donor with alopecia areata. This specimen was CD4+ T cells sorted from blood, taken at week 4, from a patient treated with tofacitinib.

The CDR3 nucleotides read TGCAGCGTTGATTCAGGTGGGACAGATACGCAGTATTTT. Translation: CSVDSGGTDTQYF. The rearrangement links TRBV29-1 to TRBJ2-3; no firm D call. Germline V gene lookup returns CDR1 SQVTM and CDR2 ANQGSEA. The CDR3 is made up of 13 amino acids. Trimming removed 3 bases at V and 3 bases at J, with 10 bases between.